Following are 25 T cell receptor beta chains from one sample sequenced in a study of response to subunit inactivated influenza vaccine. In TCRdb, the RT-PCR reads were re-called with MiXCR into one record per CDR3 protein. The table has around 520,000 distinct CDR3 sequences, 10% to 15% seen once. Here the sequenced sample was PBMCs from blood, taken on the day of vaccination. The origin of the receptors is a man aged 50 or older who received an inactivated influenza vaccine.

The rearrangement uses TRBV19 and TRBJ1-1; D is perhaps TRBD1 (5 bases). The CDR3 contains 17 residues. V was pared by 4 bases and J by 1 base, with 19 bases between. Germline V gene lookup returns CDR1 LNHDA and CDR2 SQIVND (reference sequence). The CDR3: CASSTRVRRDRNTEAFF. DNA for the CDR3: TGTGCCAGTAGTACCAGGGTCCGACGCGATAGGAACACTGAAGCTTTCTTT.

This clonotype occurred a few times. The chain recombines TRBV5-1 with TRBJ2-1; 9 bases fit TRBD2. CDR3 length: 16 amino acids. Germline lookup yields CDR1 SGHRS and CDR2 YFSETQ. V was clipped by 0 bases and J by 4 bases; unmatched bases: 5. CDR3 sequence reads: CASSLDVLAGYNEQFF. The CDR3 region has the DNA TGCGCCAGCAGCTTGGATGTCCTAGCGGGGTACAATGAGCAGTTCTTC.

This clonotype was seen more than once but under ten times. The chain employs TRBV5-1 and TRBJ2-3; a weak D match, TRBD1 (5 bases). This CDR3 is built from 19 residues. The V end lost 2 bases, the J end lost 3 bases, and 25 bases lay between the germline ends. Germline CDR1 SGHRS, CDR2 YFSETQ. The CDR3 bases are TGCGCCAGCAGCTTCGACCCCCTAGGGTCCGACAGCAGAACAGATACGCAGTATTTT. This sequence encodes CASSFDPLGSDSRTDTQYF.

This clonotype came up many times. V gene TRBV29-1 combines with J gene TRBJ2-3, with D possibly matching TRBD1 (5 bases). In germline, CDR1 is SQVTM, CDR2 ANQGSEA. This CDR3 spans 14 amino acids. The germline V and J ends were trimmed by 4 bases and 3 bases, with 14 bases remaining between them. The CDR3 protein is CSVGSPGRTDTQYF. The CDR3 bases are TGCAGCGTTGGTTCGCCAGGGCGGACAGATACGCAGTATTTT.

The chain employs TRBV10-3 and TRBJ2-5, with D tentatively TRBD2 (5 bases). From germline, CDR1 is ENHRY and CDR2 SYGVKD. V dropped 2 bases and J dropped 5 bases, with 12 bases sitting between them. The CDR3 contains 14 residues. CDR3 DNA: TGTGCCATCAGTGAGCCCGGGGTCCGCGAGACCCAGTACTTC. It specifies CAISEPGVRETQYF.

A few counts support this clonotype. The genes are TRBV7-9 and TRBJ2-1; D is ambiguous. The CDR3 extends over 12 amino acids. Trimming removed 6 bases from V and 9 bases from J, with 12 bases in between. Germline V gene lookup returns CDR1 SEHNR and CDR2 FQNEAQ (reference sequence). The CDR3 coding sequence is TGTGCCAGCAGTCCTGGGCCCACTGAGCAGTTCTTC. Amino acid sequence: CASSPGPTEQFF.

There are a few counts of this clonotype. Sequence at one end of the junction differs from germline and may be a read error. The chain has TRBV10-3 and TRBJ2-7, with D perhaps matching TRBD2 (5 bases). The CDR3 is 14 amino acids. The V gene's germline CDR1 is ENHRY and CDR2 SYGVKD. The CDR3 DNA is TGTGCCACAAGACCCCCTTCTAGCTCCTACGATCAGTACTTC. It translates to CATRPPSSSYDQYF.

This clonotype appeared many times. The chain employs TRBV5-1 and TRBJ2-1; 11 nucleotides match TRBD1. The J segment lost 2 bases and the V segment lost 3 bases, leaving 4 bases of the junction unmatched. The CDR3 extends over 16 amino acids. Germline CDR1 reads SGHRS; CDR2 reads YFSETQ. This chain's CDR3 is CASSWGTGGPYNEQFF. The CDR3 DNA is TGCGCCAGCAGCTGGGGGACAGGGGGACCCTACAATGAGCAGTTCTTC.

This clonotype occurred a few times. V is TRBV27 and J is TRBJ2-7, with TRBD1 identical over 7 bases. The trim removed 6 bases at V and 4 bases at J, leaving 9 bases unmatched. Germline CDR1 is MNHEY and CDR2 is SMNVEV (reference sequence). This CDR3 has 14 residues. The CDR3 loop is CASRGDRWDYEQYF. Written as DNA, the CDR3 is TGTGCCAGCAGAGGGGACAGATGGGATTACGAGCAGTACTTC.

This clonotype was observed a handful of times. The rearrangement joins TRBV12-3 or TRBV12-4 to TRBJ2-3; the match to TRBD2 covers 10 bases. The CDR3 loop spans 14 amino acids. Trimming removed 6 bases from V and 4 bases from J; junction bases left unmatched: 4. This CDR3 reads CASRPSGGSDTQYF. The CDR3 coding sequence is TGTGCCAGCAGGCCTAGCGGGGGTTCAGATACGCAGTATTTT.

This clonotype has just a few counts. The CDR3 DNA sequence: TGTGCCAGCAGAGGTGTGGGTCGCTCTGGAAACACCATATATTTT. It specifies CASRGVGRSGNTIYF. The V and J genes are TRBV5-5 and TRBJ1-3; no firm D call. This CDR3 has 15 residues. Germline V gene lookup returns CDR1 SGHKS and CDR2 YYEKEE (reference sequence). The germline V and J ends were trimmed by 5 bases and 0 bases, with 12 bases remaining between them.

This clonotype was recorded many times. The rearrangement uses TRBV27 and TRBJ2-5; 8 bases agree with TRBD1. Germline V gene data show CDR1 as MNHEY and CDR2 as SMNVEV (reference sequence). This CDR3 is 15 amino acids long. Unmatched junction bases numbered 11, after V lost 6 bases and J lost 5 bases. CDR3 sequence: CASSPRQGKGETQYF. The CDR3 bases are TGTGCCAGCAGCCCAAGACAGGGGAAAGGGGAGACCCAGTACTTC.

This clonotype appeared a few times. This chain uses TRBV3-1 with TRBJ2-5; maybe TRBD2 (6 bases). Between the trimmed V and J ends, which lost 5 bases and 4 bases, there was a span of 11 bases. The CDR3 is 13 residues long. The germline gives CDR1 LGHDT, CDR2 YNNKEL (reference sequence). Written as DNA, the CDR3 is TGTGCCAGCAGCGGGGGGACCAGAGAGACCCAGTACTTC. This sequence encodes CASSGGTRETQYF.

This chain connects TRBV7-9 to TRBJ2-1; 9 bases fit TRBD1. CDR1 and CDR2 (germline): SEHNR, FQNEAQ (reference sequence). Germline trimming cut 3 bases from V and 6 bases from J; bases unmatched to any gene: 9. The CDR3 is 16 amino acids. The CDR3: CASSLESGQGGNEQFF. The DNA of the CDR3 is TGTGCCAGCAGCTTGGAATCGGGACAGGGTGGCAATGAGCAGTTCTTC.

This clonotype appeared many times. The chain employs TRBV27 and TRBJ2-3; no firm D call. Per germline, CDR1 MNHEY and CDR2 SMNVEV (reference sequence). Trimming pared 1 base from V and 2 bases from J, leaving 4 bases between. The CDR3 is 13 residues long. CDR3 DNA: TGTGCCAGCAGTTTATGGTTCACAGATACGCAGTATTTT. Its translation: CASSLWFTDTQYF.

The CDR3 region has the DNA TGTGCCAGCAGCGTAGCTTGGGGAGCAGATACGCAGTATTTT. Residues: CASSVAWGADTQYF. The chain carries TRBV9 and TRBJ2-3; maybe TRBD2 (5 bases). CDR3 length: 14 amino acids. CDR1 is SGDLS and CDR2 is YYNGEE in the germline V gene. V was clipped by 0 bases and J by 4 bases, with 9 bases between them.

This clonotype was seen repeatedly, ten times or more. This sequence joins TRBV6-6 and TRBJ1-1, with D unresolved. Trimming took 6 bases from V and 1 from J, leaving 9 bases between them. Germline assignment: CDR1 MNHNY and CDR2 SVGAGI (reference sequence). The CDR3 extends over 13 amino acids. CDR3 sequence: CASRKDGNTEAFF. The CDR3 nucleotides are TGTGCCAGCAGGAAGGACGGGAACACTGAAGCTTTCTTT.

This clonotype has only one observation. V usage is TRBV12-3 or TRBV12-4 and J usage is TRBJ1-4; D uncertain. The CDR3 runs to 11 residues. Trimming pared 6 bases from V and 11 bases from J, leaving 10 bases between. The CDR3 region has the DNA TGTGCCAGCAGCATAGTAGGGAAACTGTTTTTT. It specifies CASSIVGKLFF.

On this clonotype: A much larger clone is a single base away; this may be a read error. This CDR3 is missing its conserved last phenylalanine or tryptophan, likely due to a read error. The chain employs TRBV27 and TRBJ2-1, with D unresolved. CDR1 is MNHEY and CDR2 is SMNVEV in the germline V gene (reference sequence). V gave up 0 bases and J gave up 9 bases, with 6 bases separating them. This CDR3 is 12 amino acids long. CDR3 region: CASSLSPPEQFV. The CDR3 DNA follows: TGTGCCAGCAGTTTATCCCCCCCTGAGCAGTTCGTC.

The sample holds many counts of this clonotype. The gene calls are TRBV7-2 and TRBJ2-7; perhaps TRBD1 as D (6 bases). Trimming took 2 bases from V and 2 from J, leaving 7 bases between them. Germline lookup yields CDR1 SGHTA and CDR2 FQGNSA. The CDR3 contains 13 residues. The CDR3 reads CASSLSGAYEQYF. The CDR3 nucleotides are TGTGCCAGCAGCTTATCAGGGGCCTACGAGCAGTACTTC.

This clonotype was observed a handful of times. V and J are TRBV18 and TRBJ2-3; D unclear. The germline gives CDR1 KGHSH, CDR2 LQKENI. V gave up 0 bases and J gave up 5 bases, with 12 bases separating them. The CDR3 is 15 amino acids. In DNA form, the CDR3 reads TGTGCCAGCTCACCACCGAGCATAGCAGGAGATACGCAGTATTTT. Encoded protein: CASSPPSIAGDTQYF.

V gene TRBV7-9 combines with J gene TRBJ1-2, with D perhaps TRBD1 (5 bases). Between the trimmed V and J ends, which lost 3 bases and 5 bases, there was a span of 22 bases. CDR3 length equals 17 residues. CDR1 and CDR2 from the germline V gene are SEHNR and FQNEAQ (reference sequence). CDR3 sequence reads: CASSFHQSGRGGYGYTF. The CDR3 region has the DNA TGTGCCAGCAGCTTCCACCAGTCGGGACGCGGGGGTTATGGCTACACCTTC.

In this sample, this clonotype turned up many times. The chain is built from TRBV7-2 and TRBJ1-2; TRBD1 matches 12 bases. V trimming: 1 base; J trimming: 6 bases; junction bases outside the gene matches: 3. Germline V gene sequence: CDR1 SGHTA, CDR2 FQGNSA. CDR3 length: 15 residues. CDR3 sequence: CASSLGGTGGHGYTF. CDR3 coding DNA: TGTGCCAGCAGCTTAGGAGGGACAGGGGGCCATGGCTACACCTTC.

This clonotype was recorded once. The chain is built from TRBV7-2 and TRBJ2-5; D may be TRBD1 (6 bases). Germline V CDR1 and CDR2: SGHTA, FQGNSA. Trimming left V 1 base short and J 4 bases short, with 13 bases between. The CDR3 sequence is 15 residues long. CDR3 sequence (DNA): TGTGCCAGCAGCTTAGGAGGGACAAACATAGAGACCCAGTACTTC. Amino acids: CASSLGGTNIETQYF.

CDR3 residues: CACTQDLRRGGTDTQYF. DNA for the CDR3: TGTGCCTGCACCCAAGATCTTAGGCGGGGTGGCACAGATACGCAGTATTTT. J is TRBJ2-3 and V is TRBV3-1; weak D call: TRBD2 (6 bases). Trimming removed 11 bases from V and 1 base from J, with 25 bases in between. The CDR3 runs 17 residues. In germline, CDR1 is LGHDT, CDR2 YNNKEL (reference sequence).